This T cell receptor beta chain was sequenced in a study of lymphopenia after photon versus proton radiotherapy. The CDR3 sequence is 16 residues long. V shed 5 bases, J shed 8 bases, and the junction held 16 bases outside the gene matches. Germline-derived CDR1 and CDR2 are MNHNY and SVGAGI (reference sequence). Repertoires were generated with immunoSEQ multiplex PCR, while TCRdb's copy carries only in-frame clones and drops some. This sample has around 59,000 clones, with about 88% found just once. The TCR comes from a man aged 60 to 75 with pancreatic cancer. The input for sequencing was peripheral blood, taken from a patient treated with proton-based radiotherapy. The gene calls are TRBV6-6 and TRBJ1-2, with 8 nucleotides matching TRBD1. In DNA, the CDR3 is TGTGCCAGCAGTCCTACCGTCGGGACAGGAGTGGGCGGCTACACCTTC. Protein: CASSPTVGTGVGGYTF.